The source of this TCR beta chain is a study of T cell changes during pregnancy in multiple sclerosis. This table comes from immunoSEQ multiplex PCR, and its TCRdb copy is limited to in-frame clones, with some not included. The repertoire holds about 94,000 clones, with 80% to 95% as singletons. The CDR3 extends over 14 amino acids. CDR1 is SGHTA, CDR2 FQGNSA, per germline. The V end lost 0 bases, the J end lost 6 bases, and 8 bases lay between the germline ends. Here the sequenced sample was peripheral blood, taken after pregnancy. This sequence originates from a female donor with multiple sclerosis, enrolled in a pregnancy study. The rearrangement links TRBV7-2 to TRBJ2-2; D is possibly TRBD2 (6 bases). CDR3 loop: CASSLASSAGELFF. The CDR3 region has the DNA TGTGCCAGCAGCTTAGCGTCTAGCGCCGGGGAGCTGTTTTTT.